This entry lists 29 T cell receptor beta chains sequenced from one sample in a study of monozygotic twins with inflammatory bowel disease. TCRdb reprocessed the 5' RACE reads and keeps a single row for each CDR3 protein, giving no DNA. Here the sample table reports approximately 330,000 distinct CDR3 sequences. The sequenced sample consisted of blood. The receptors come from a human donor with ulcerative colitis or Crohn's disease, or a healthy co-twin of an affected twin (not recorded which).

The genes are TRBV5-1 and TRBJ1-1. The CDR3 extends over 16 amino acids. CDR1 and CDR2 from the germline V gene are SGHRS and YFSETQ. This CDR3 reads CASSYTSGTSQSEAFF.

This rearrangement joins TRBV28 to TRBJ2-3; the D call of TRBD1 rests on TCRdb alone, since no DNA is present to check it. This CDR3 has 14 residues. Germline CDR1 is MDHEN and CDR2 is SYDVKM. The chain's CDR3 is CASSSGDITDTQYF. Drawing the rest from reference TRBV28 and TRBJ2-3, the complete variable domain is DVKVTQSSRYLVKRTGEKVFLECVQDMDHENMFWYRQDPGLGLRLIYFSYDVKMKEKGDIPEGYSVSREKKERFSLILESASTNQTSMYLCASSSGDITDTQYFGPGTRLTVL.

The rearrangement joins TRBV5-6 to TRBJ1-1; absent DNA, TCRdb's TRBD1 call cannot be checked. Germline CDR1 SGHDT, CDR2 YYEEEE. CDR3 length: 15 amino acids. The CDR3 here is CASNQRRDMNTEAFF.

The chain has TRBV7-9 and TRBJ1-4; TCRdb calls TRBD1, which cannot be checked without DNA. The germline V gene encodes CDR1 SEHNR and CDR2 FQNEAQ (reference sequence). This CDR3 is built from 14 residues. The CDR3 region is CASSRGATNEKLFF.

The chain recombines TRBV6-2 or TRBV6-3 with TRBJ1-6. CDR3 length: 15 residues. The germline gives CDR1 MNHEY, CDR2 SVGEGT. CDR3 residues: CASSYSGSYNSPLHF.

The genes are TRBV7-9 and TRBJ1-3; TCRdb gives TRBD1 as the D gene, but with no DNA this cannot be confirmed. Germline V CDR1 and CDR2: SEHNR, FQNEAQ (reference sequence). The CDR3 extends over 12 amino acids. CDR3 loop: CASSTPGDTIYF.

The V and J genes are TRBV15 and TRBJ2-1; no DNA is available, so the TRBD2 call from TCRdb remains unchecked. Germline V gene sequence: CDR1 LNHNV, CDR2 YYDKDF (reference sequence). The CDR3 totals 16 residues. This chain's CDR3 is CATSSYSGRGYNEQFF.

The chain employs TRBV5-1 and TRBJ2-7; TCRdb reports TRBD1, a call that lacks DNA to check it against. Germline lookup yields CDR1 SGHRS and CDR2 YFSETQ. CDR3 length equals 14 residues. The CDR3 is CASSLEGAGYEQYF.

The chain couples TRBV5-1 to TRBJ2-3; absent DNA, TCRdb's TRBD1 call cannot be checked. This CDR3 comprises 15 residues. Germline CDR1 SGHRS, CDR2 YFSETQ. The CDR3 spells CASSSTGLRTDTQYF.

The chain joins TRBV29-1 to TRBJ1-2; with no DNA, the TCRdb D assignment of TRBD1 cannot be verified. CDR3 length: 12 amino acids. CDR1 SQVTM and CDR2 ANQGSEA come from the germline V gene. The CDR3 region is CSVPQGVYGYTF.

The chain couples TRBV30 to TRBJ1-1. Looked up from germline, CDR1 is GTSNPN and CDR2 is SVGIG (reference sequence). The CDR3 totals 14 residues. CDR3 in amino acids: CAWSGQGMRTEAFF.

This sequence joins TRBV2 and TRBJ2-2; TCRdb designates TRBD1, a call that cannot be tested without DNA. The germline V gene has CDR1 SNHLY and CDR2 FYNNEI. The CDR3 loop spans 14 amino acids. The CDR3 loop reads CASSDRRNTGELFF. Together with reference TRBV2 and TRBJ2-2, the CDR3 gives the full variable domain: EPEVTQTPSHQVTQMGQEVILRCVPISNHLYFYWYRQILGQKVEFLVSFYNNEISEKSEIFDDQFSVERPDGSNFTLKIRSTKLEDSAMYFCASSDRRNTGELFFGEGSRLTVL.

CDR3 amino acids: CASSQDWPSVSNEQFF. V gene TRBV3-1 combines with J gene TRBJ2-1; lacking DNA, the TRBD2 call made by TCRdb goes unchecked. The CDR3 is 16 residues long. Germline lookup yields CDR1 LGHDT and CDR2 YNNKEL (reference sequence).

V is TRBV20-1 and J is TRBJ2-5. The CDR3 contains 15 residues. Germline CDR1 reads DFQATT; CDR2 reads SNEGSKA (reference sequence). The CDR3 reads CSASAIHRNQETQYF.

The chain is built from TRBV20-1 and TRBJ2-1. Germline assignment: CDR1 DFQATT and CDR2 SNEGSKA (reference sequence). The CDR3 has 15 residues. This CDR3 reads CSASGRRNSYNEQFF.

The CDR3 spells CSARDRRTSGSYEQYF. V gene TRBV20-1 combines with J gene TRBJ2-7; TCRdb proposes TRBD2, but this gene call is untestable without DNA. CDR3 length: 16 amino acids. The germline V gene encodes CDR1 DFQATT and CDR2 SNEGSKA (reference sequence).

The gene calls are TRBV20-1 and TRBJ1-2; without DNA, the TCRdb call of TRBD1 cannot be checked. The V gene's germline CDR1 is DFQATT and CDR2 SNEGSKA (reference sequence). The CDR3 loop spans 13 amino acids. The CDR3 region is CSASEGPAYGYTF.

The chain joins TRBV4-1 to TRBJ1-5; the TCRdb call, TRBD1, lacks DNA for checking. CDR3 size: 19 residues. Germline V gene data show CDR1 as MGHRA and CDR2 as YSYEKL. CDR3 residues: CASSQVSGTEFYSNQPQHF.

The chain combines TRBV12-3 or TRBV12-4 with TRBJ2-1; TCRdb indicates TRBD1, and absent DNA this call remains unverified. This CDR3 spans 18 amino acids. CDR3: CASRSVQGTVWSYNEQFF.

The V and J genes are TRBV11-2 and TRBJ2-7; TCRdb lists TRBD1, though no DNA is available to test this call. The CDR3 consists of 15 residues. Germline CDR1 reads SGHAT; CDR2 reads FQNNGV. The CDR3 here is CASSRGTGPYYEQYF.

The V and J genes are TRBV18 and TRBJ1-2. The CDR3 extends over 15 amino acids. The germline V gene has CDR1 KGHSH and CDR2 LQKENI. The CDR3 reads CASSPAGIDNYGYTF.

J is TRBJ1-4 and V is TRBV2; the D call from TCRdb, TRBD1, cannot be confirmed without DNA. The germline V gene has CDR1 SNHLY and CDR2 FYNNEI. The CDR3 runs 12 residues. CDR3 region: CASSRVREKLFF.

The CDR3 sequence is CASLARASGSQETQYF. The chain employs TRBV5-1 and TRBJ2-5; TCRdb calls TRBD2, which cannot be checked without DNA. The CDR3 spans 16 residues. Germline CDR1 and CDR2: SGHRS and YFSETQ.

The V and J genes are TRBV29-1 and TRBJ2-1; with no DNA, the TCRdb D assignment of TRBD2 cannot be verified. Germline CDR1 is SQVTM and CDR2 is ANQGSEA. The CDR3 extends over 12 amino acids. CDR3 amino acids: CSALAGYNEQFF.

The chain combines TRBV4-2 with TRBJ2-3; TCRdb proposes TRBD2, but this gene call is untestable without DNA. The CDR3 has 15 residues. Germline loops: CDR1 LGHNA, CDR2 YNFKEQ. CDR3 sequence reads: CASSPRGGRTDTQYF.

This chain connects TRBV5-6 to TRBJ1-1. Germline CDR1 is SGHDT and CDR2 is YYEEEE. The CDR3 runs 14 residues. CDR3 protein: CASSLLLANTEAFF. Combining the CDR3 with reference TRBV5-6 and TRBJ1-1 gives the whole variable domain DAGVTQSPTHLIKTRGQQVTLRCSPKSGHDTVSWYQQALGQGPQFIFQYYEEEERQRGNFPDRFSGHQFPNYSSELNVNALLLGDSALYLCASSLLLANTEAFFGQGTRLTVV.

The V call is TRBV5-1, the J call TRBJ1-4; TCRdb names TRBD1, which stays unverified in the absence of DNA. Germline CDR1 is SGHRS and CDR2 is YFSETQ. This CDR3 has 16 residues. The CDR3 protein is CASSADRVSGNEKLFF.

The chain employs TRBV5-1 and TRBJ2-7; TCRdb's D call, TRBD1, is unchecked because there is no DNA. The CDR3 covers 14 residues. Germline assignment: CDR1 SGHRS and CDR2 YFSETQ. The CDR3 here is CASSFQGDGNEQYF.

V and J are TRBV12-3 or TRBV12-4 and TRBJ2-7; TCRdb proposes TRBD1, but this gene call is untestable without DNA. The CDR3 is 14 amino acids. This chain's CDR3 is CASTFRGRPYEQYF.